There are a few counts of the clone carrying this T cell receptor (beta chain). The sample belongs to a study of CD8+ T cells in alopecia areata. Documented treatment: oral pan-JAK inhibitor, 5-10 mg twice daily. In each case, RNA was isolated and then reverse transcribed into cDNA as the sequencing template. Libraries were prepared by immunoSEQ multiplex PCR; TCRdb keeps only in-frame clonotypes and omits some of them. The sample lists about 210,000 clones, roughly three fifths seen once, with 1% to 1.5% in the top ten. The CDR3 consists of 12 residues. With 1 base removed from V and 5 bases from J, the gap between germline ends came to 7 bases. CDR1 is SGHRS and CDR2 is YFSETQ in the germline V gene.

The chain recombines TRBV5-1 with TRBJ2-7, with unresolved D. The receptor's source is a human donor with alopecia areata. The specimen was CD4+ T cells sorted from blood, collected at week 44, from a patient treated with tofacitinib. CDR3 in amino acids: CASSLQGNEQYF. The CDR3 bases are TGCGCCAGCAGCTTGCAAGGGAACGAGCAGTACTTC.